The 7 T cell receptor beta chains listed next were all sequenced from one sample in a study of Graves' ophthalmopathy and Graves' hyperthyroidism. Amplification targeted the TCR beta CDR3 regions, with RNA transcripts as the source material. First-round RT-PCR employed HTBI primers, with a second-round multiplex PCR after it. TCRdb passed the multiplex PCR reads through MiXCR, listing each CDR3 protein once. The sample has over 450,000 distinct CDR3 sequences; about an eighth are singletons. Input material: blood. Receptor source: a woman in her 30s with Graves' ophthalmopathy.

This clonotype was counted many times. The chain recombines TRBV29-1 with TRBJ2-5; 9 bases are shared with TRBD1. V was clipped by 4 bases and J by 5 bases; unmatched bases: 8. CDR3 length: 14 amino acids. Per the germline V gene, CDR1 is SQVTM and CDR2 is ANQGSEA. CDR3 sequence: CSVVTGGSMETQYF. CDR3 DNA: TGCAGCGTTGTGACAGGGGGATCGATGGAGACCCAGTACTTC.

The table lists this clonotype with many counts. This sequence joins TRBV20-1 and TRBJ2-7; TRBD1 aligns across 7 bases. The CDR3 consists of 14 residues. The germline V gene encodes CDR1 DFQATT and CDR2 SNEGSKA (reference sequence). Trimming cost V 4 bases and J 6 bases; bases outside gene matches: 12. CDR3 in amino acids: CSAKKTGMTREQYF. CDR3 nucleotide sequence: TGCAGTGCTAAAAAGACAGGGATGACGCGCGAGCAGTACTTC.

This clonotype appeared many times. The chain uses TRBV6-5 and TRBJ1-2; D not resolved. Trimming left V 5 bases short and J 5 bases short, with 12 bases between. This CDR3 contains 13 residues. The germline V gene has CDR1 MNHEY and CDR2 SVGAGI. DNA for the CDR3: TGTGCCAGCAGTCTAGACATGATTTATGGCTACACCTTC. This gives the protein CASSLDMIYGYTF.

In its sample, this clonotype was seen a few times. CDR3 nucleotides: TGTGCCAGCGGGCGGATATACGAGCAGTACTTC. This sequence encodes CASGRIYEQYF. The rearrangement links TRBV7-2 to TRBJ2-7; D remains ambiguous. In germline, CDR1 is SGHTA, CDR2 FQGNSA. CDR3 length equals 11 residues. Between the trimmed V and J ends, which lost 8 bases and 4 bases, there was a span of 9 bases.

This clonotype appeared many times. The chain combines TRBV24-1 with TRBJ1-2; TRBD1 agrees at 7 bases. The ends lost 3 bases at V and 4 bases at J; junction bases unmatched: 13. Germline V CDR1 and CDR2: KGHDR, SFDVKD. The CDR3 totals 17 residues. DNA of the CDR3: TGTGCCACCAGTGATCCCAACCGACAGGGTGGAAGCTATGGCTACACCTTC. This sequence encodes CATSDPNRQGGSYGYTF.

This clonotype turned up a few times. The chain has TRBV11-1 and TRBJ2-2; D perhaps matches TRBD1 (5 bases). The CDR3 contains 16 residues. Germline-derived CDR1 and CDR2 are SGHAT and FQDESV (reference sequence). V was pared by 5 bases and J by 0 bases, with 13 bases between. CDR3 nucleotides: TGTGCCAGCAGCACCCCTGGGGCTGCGAACACCGGGGAGCTGTTTTTT. It codes for CASSTPGAANTGELFF.

This clonotype was counted ten times or more. Mismatch with germline at one junction end may stem from a read error. The genes are TRBV12-3 or TRBV12-4 and TRBJ2-5; the D is unclear. CDR3 length equals 13 residues. The CDR3 spells CAGSPRPKETQYF. CDR3 sequence (DNA): TGTGCCGGCAGTCCCCGGCCCAAAGAGACCCAGTACTTC.